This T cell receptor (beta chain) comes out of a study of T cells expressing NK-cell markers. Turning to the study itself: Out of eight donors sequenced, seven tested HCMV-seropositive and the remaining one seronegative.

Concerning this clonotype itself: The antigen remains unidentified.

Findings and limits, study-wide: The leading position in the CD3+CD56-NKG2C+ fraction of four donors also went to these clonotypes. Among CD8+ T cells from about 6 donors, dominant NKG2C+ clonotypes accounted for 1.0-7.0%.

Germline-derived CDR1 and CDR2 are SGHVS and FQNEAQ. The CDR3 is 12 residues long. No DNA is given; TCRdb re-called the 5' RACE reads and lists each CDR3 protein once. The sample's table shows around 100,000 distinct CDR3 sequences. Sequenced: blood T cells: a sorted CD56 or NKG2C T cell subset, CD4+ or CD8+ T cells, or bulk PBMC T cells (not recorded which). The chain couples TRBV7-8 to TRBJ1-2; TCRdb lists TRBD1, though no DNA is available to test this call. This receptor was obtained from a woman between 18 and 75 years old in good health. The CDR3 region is CASSTGGDGYSF.